The rows below give T cell receptor beta chains drawn from one sample of a study of T cells in Graves' hyperthyroidism and ophthalmopathy. TCRdb re-called the multiplex PCR reads through MiXCR, storing one row per CDR3 protein. The sample has about 550,000 distinct CDR3 sequences, more than 20% seen once. Input material: blood. These receptor sequences come from a man younger than 35 with Graves' hyperthyroidism. CDR3s include the opening cysteine and the closing phenylalanine or tryptophan. The D gene is left open where the match is weak. Expanded clones get a size class; other rows say once, few or many, or leave the size out.

clone size,D gene,V gene,J gene,CDR3 protein,CDR3 DNA
many,.,TRBV12-3/TRBV12-4,TRBJ2-5,CASSQGSLRETQYF,TGTGCCAGCAGTCAGGGGTCCCTACGAGAGACCCAGTACTTC
few,.,TRBV4-1,TRBJ2-2,CASSQGQRNTGELFF,TGCGCCAGCAGCCAAGGGCAAAGAAACACCGGGGAGCTGTTTTTT
.,.,TRBV6-2/TRBV6-3,TRBJ2-7,CASSHPGREAGYEQYF,TGTGCCAGCAGTCACCCGGGACGAGAGGCGGGGTACGAGCAGTACTTC
few,.,TRBV20-1,TRBJ2-4,CSARSLIAKNIQYF,TGCAGTGCTAGGAGTTTAATAGCCAAAAACATTCAGTACTTC
.,.,TRBV19,TRBJ1-2,CASSIGPLYGYTF,TGTGCCAGTAGTATTGGGCCCCTCTATGGCTACACCTTC
few,.,TRBV5-6,TRBJ1-5,CASSFGGRVQPQHF,TGTGCCAGCAGCTTTGGGGGGCGCGTTCAGCCCCAGCATTTT
.,.,TRBV6-5,TRBJ2-7,CASSFSRGFEQYF,TGTGCCAGCAGTTTCTCCAGGGGTTTCGAGCAGTACTTC
many,.,TRBV12-3/TRBV12-4,TRBJ2-7,CASNSHQNEQYF,TGTGCCAGCAATAGTCATCAGAACGAGCAGTACTTC
.,.,TRBV7-2,TRBJ2-2,CASSLRSTAGELFF,TGTGCCAGCAGCTTACGTTCCACCGCCGGGGAGCTGTTTTTT
many,.,TRBV6-4,TRBJ1-5,CASTPSGTEYSNQPQHF,TGTGCCAGCACGCCTTCCGGGACGGAATATAGCAATCAGCCCCAGCATTTT
few,TRBD2,TRBV28,TRBJ2-5,CASSLLRLAGLQETQYF,TGTGCCAGCAGTTTACTCCGGCTAGCGGGGCTACAAGAGACCCAGTACTTC